The 7 T cell receptor beta chains below come from one sample, sequenced in a study of tumor T cells in aggressive B-cell lymphoma. Produced via immunoSEQ multiplex PCR; TCRdb's table is partial and in-frame only. The repertoire holds 2,900 or so clones, with 82% as singletons. Sequenced input: tumor tissue. Every receptor here comes from an adult with diffuse large B cell lymphoma.

This chain uses TRBV7-8 with TRBJ1-5; D might be TRBD1 (6 bases). Germline V gene sequence: CDR1 SGHVS, CDR2 FQNEAQ. Trimming cost V 5 bases and J 0 bases, with 11 bases left between them. This CDR3 has 15 amino acids. CDR3 residues: CASSGQGLSNQPQHF. CDR3 nucleotide sequence: TGTGCCAGCAGCGGGCAGGGGCTTAGCAATCAGCCCCAGCATTTT. The full variable domain, in which reference TRBV7-8 and TRBJ1-5 provide the parts outside the CDR3, is GAGVSQSPRYKVAKRGQDVALRCDPISGHVSLFWYQQALGQGPEFLTYFQNEAQLDKSGLPSDRFFAERPEGSVSTLKIQRTQQEDSAVYLCASSGQGLSNQPQHFGDGTRLSIL.

The rearrangement uses TRBV20-1 and TRBJ1-2; D gene ambiguous. This CDR3 has 11 residues. The germline V and J ends were trimmed by 4 bases and 7 bases, with 10 bases remaining between them. Germline CDR1 DFQATT, CDR2 SNEGSKA (reference sequence). The CDR3 nucleotides are TGCAGTGCTATCGGAGTCGGTGGCTACACCTTC. This codes for CSAIGVGGYTF.

This clone was detected only once. CDR3 sequence (DNA): TGTGCCAGCAGTTCCGGACAGGTAGCCAAAAACATTCAGTACTTC. Translation gives CASSSGQVAKNIQYF. The genes are TRBV28 and TRBJ2-4, with 7 bases that match TRBD1. Germline V lookup: CDR1 MDHEN, CDR2 SYDVKM. This CDR3 region has 15 residues. With 4 bases clipped from V and 0 bases from J, the junction kept 3 bases outside the gene matches.

This clone came up a few times. The chain combines TRBV13 with TRBJ2-1; 9 bases align to TRBD2. V trimming: 4 bases; J trimming: 8 bases; junction bases outside the gene matches: 6. This CDR3 contains 14 residues. Germline V lookup: CDR1 PRHDT, CDR2 FYEKMQ (reference sequence). The CDR3 loop is CASSSAGGGDEQFF. CDR3 nucleotide sequence: TGTGCCAGCAGCTCAGCGGGGGGCGGGGATGAGCAGTTCTTC.

CDR3 amino acids: CASNKGGGTEAFF. DNA for the CDR3: TGTGCCAGCAACAAAGGGGGGGGCACTGAAGCTTTCTTT. The J gene is TRBJ1-1, the V gene TRBV6-1; D is perhaps TRBD1 (6 bases). The CDR3 covers 13 residues. CDR1 is MNHNS, CDR2 SASEGT, per germline. The ends were cut back, 7 bases at V and 4 bases at J, with 13 bases in the middle.

For this clone: Other DNA sequences in the sample encode the same CDR3. This rearrangement joins TRBV28 to TRBJ1-6, with 7 bases that match TRBD1. V trimming: 5 bases; J trimming: 6 bases; junction bases outside the gene matches: 7. CDR3 length: 15 residues. CDR1 and CDR2 from the germline V gene are MDHEN and SYDVKM. This chain's CDR3 is CASSEGDRGNSPLHF. CDR3 bases: TGTGCCAGCAGTGAAGGGGACAGAGGTAATTCACCCCTCCACTTT.

This clone is termed large. The rearrangement joins TRBV6-1 to TRBJ1-4; D is perhaps TRBD1 (6 bases). The CDR3 has 15 residues. V gave up 7 bases and J gave up 6 bases, with 18 bases separating them. Germline values: CDR1 MNHNS, CDR2 SASEGT. This CDR3 reads CASILGQTNYEKLFF. CDR3 in DNA: TGTGCCAGCATTCTCGGACAGACCAACTATGAAAAACTGTTTTTT.